One and the same sample provided the 5 T cell receptor beta chains below, sequenced in a study of cytomegalovirus exposure and HLA in healthy donors (dated by TCRdb to the late 2010s). The method was the immunoSEQ multiplex PCR assay. A mixture of 60 forward primers for TCR Vbeta segments and 13 reverse primers for TCR Jbeta segments was used in the multiplex PCR. TCRdb took over this immuneACCESS table, retaining in-frame rearrangements with V and J assigned. Such tables are incomplete; in checked studies, under half of the missing clones stem from an unresolved V gene, and the remainder is unexplained. The sample's table covers approximately 110,000 clones. The leading ten clones occupy about 2.3% of the sample. Specimen: PBMCs. All receptors come from a man aged 35 to 55 in good health and CMV-seronegative.

This chain's CDR3 is CASSRQVRDTGELFF. The CDR3 DNA is TGTGCCAGCAGTAGACAGGTCCGGGACACCGGGGAGCTGTTTTTT. The chain uses TRBV6-1 and TRBJ2-2; a possible D gene is TRBD1 (6 bases). With 5 bases removed from V and 3 bases from J, the gap between germline ends came to 13 bases. The length of the CDR3 is 15 residues. Germline CDR1 is MNHNS and CDR2 is SASEGT.

The chain uses TRBV19 and TRBJ2-1; D unclear. Per the germline V gene, CDR1 is LNHDA and CDR2 is SQIVND (reference sequence). Trimming removed 3 bases at V and 13 bases at J, with 22 bases between. This CDR3 region has 15 residues. The CDR3 here is CASSISRVEAASQFF. The CDR3 region has the DNA TGTGCCAGTAGTATCAGTCGGGTCGAGGCCGCCTCCCAGTTCTTC.

The chain couples TRBV25-1 to TRBJ2-1, with TRBD1 identical over 7 bases. Germline CDR1 is MGHDK and CDR2 is SYGVNS. The CDR3 extends over 13 amino acids. The trim removed 3 bases at V and 6 bases at J, leaving 2 bases unmatched. CDR3 amino acids: CASSDWDSNEQFF. CDR3 nucleotides: TGTGCCAGCAGTGATTGGGACAGCAATGAGCAGTTCTTC.

The chain joins TRBV15 to TRBJ2-7; D is ambiguous. Germline-derived CDR1 and CDR2 are LNHNV and YYDKDF (reference sequence). Trimming cost V 5 bases and J 4 bases, with 15 bases left between them. The CDR3 sequence is 14 residues long. The CDR3 here is CATSVRVASYEQYF. The CDR3 coding sequence is TGTGCCACCAGCGTGCGCGTCGCCTCTTACGAGCAGTACTTC.

This rearrangement joins TRBV10-2 to TRBJ1-5; no clear D gene. Trimming removed 0 bases from V and 4 bases from J, with 7 bases in between. From germline, CDR1 is WSHSY and CDR2 SAAADI. The CDR3 length is 14 residues. The CDR3 DNA follows: TGCGCCAGCAGTGAGTCAAGTCAGAATCAGCCCCAGCATTTT. Translated, it gives CASSESSQNQPQHF.